In this sample, the clone carrying this TCR beta chain turned up a few times. What it recognizes is unknown. The CDR3 has 15 amino acids. Looked up from germline, CDR1 is SGHRS and CDR2 is YFSETQ. V was trimmed by 0 bases and J by 5 bases, leaving 15 bases between them. The sample comes from a study of CD8 T cells in ankylosing spondylitis. Findings of the study overall: A TCR beta motif of eight or nine highly homologous variants seemed to mark ankylosing spondylitis blood.

TCRdb processed the 5' RACE reads anew with MiXCR; each CDR3 protein has one entry. The table records roughly 670,000 distinct CDR3 sequences, around a fifth of them present only once. The sample consisted of blood, either unsorted or a sorted T cell fraction (not recorded which). This receptor was obtained from a male donor with ankylosing spondylitis. The chain carries TRBV5-1 and TRBJ2-7; TRBD1 is a possible D gene (6 bases). Written as DNA, the CDR3 is TGCGCCAGCAGCTTGGACCCCTCAGGGGAACACGAGCAGTACTTC. It is translated as CASSLDPSGEHEQYF. The full variable domain, its missing parts supplied by reference TRBV5-1 and TRBJ2-7, is KAGVTQTPRYLIKTRGQQVTLSCSPISGHRSVSWYQQTPGQGLQFLFEYFSETQRNKGNFPGRFSGRQFSNSRSEMNVSTLELGDSALYLCASSLDPSGEHEQYFGPGTRLTVT.